This TCR beta chain was identified in a study of blood T cells in healthy people across ages. The CDR3 has 12 residues. The V end lost 5 bases, the J end lost 13 bases, and 17 bases lay between the germline ends. The germline V gene encodes CDR1 SGHVS and CDR2 FQNEAQ. For this clonotype: Its specificity is unknown.

Then a second PCR, running roughly 7 to 11 cycles, was carried out with a sample-barcoded 5' primer and a J-beta primer mix. TCRdb fed the 5' RACE reads into MiXCR, producing one record per CDR3 protein. The sample lists 1,800,000 or so distinct CDR3 sequences; 39% were seen once. General observations from the study: TCR beta diversity, measured per million T cells, fell in a roughly linear way with age. Nothing was known about donor CMV status, and this possibly confounded expanded clonotype changes. Long-lived donors exceeded aged donors in naive CD4+ cells and diversity.

Specimen: blood. The sequence was collected from a human donor in good health. The V and J genes are TRBV7-8 and TRBJ1-2, with TRBD1 as a possible D gene (6 bases). The CDR3 loop is CASSPPDRPSTF. In DNA form, the CDR3 reads TGTGCCAGCAGCCCGCCGGACAGACCTTCCACCTTC.